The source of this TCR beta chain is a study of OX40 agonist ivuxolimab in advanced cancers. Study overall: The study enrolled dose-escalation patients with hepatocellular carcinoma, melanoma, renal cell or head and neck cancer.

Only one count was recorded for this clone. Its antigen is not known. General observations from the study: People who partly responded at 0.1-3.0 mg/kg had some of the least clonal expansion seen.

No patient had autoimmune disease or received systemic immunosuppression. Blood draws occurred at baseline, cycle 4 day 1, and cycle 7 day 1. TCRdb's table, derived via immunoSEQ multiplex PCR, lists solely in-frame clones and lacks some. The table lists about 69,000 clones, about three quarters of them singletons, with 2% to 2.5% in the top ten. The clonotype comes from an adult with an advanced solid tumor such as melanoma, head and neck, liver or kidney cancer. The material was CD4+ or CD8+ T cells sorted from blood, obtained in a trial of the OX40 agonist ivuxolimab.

The CDR3 nucleotides are TGTGCCAGCAGTCCGAGGGACCGGGGGACTGAAGCTTTCTTT. This encodes CASSPRDRGTEAFF. The chain is built from TRBV6-1 and TRBJ1-1; perhaps TRBD1 as D (5 bases). Trimming removed 5 bases at V and 5 bases at J, with 15 bases between. CDR1 and CDR2 (germline): MNHNS, SASEGT. The CDR3 has 14 amino acids.